Below are 12 T cell receptor beta chains sequenced from a single sample in a study of patients and donors after allogeneic stem cell transplantation. TCRdb processed the RT-PCR reads anew with MiXCR; each CDR3 protein has one entry. The sample holds approximately 200,000 distinct CDR3 sequences, 35% to 45% seen once. Source material: blood, either unsorted or a sorted T cell fraction (not recorded which). All receptors come from a human donor who was either an allogeneic HSCT recipient or a stem cell or donor lymphocyte infusion donor (not recorded which). It is not recorded whose cells these are; they may come from a transplant donor.

The gene calls are TRBV5-1 and TRBJ1-5; D is unresolved. Trimming took off 4 bases at V and 9 bases at J, with 11 bases between the two ends. Germline V gives CDR1 SGHRS, CDR2 YFSETQ. The CDR3 length is 12 residues. The CDR3 DNA reads as TGCGCCAGCAGCGCCCCGGAAGGGCCCCAGCATTTT. Its translation is CASSAPEGPQHF.

In its sample, this clonotype ranks as medium-sized. This chain links TRBV6-2 or TRBV6-3 with TRBJ2-3; 8 positions agree with TRBD2. This CDR3 comprises 17 residues. Germline CDR1 reads MNHEY; CDR2 reads SVGEGT. V was pared by 7 bases and J by 5 bases, with 17 bases of the junction left unmatched. The CDR3 loop is CASNLAGPGLGEDTQYF. The CDR3 nucleotides are TGTGCCAGCAATTTAGCGGGACCGGGCCTAGGAGAAGATACGCAGTATTTT.

CDR3 sequence reads: CASSPLYGQDEQFF. CDR3 coding DNA: TGTGCCAGCAGCCCCCTCTACGGCCAAGATGAGCAGTTCTTC. The genes are TRBV5-6 and TRBJ2-1; D is unclear. Germline V CDR1 and CDR2: SGHDT, YYEEEE. Trimming took off 4 bases at V and 8 bases at J, with 16 bases between the two ends. The CDR3 extends over 14 amino acids.

The chain employs TRBV11-2 and TRBJ2-1, with 9 bases fitting TRBD2. The CDR3 runs to 14 residues. V lost 5 bases to trimming and J lost 9 bases; unmatched junction nucleotides: 8. The V gene's germline CDR1 is SGHAT and CDR2 FQNNGV. The CDR3 reads CASSPLAGAGEQFF. CDR3 nucleotide sequence: TGTGCCAGCAGCCCGTTAGCGGGGGCGGGTGAGCAGTTCTTC.

CDR3 sequence: CSAPNHLQSGLGNEQFF. CDR3 DNA sequence: TGCAGTGCCCCCAATCACCTACAGTCGGGCCTGGGGAATGAGCAGTTCTTC. The rearrangement uses TRBV20-1 and TRBJ2-1, with D unclear. Germline V lookup: CDR1 DFQATT, CDR2 SNEGSKA (reference sequence). Trimming cost V 6 bases and J 7 bases, with 28 bases left between them. The CDR3 has 17 residues.

The chain carries TRBV4-1 and TRBJ1-1; 9 bases are a match to TRBD1. The CDR3 sequence is 14 residues long. The germline V gene encodes CDR1 MGHRA and CDR2 YSYEKL. J gave up 6 bases and V 5 bases, and 7 bases lay outside the gene matches. CDR3 coding DNA: TGCGCCAGCAGCGCAACAGGGGGCGAGGCTGAAGCTTTCTTT. It translates to CASSATGGEAEAFF.

DNA of the CDR3: TGTGCCAGCAGCTTAGGGGGTGGAGGTTCCTACGAGCAGTACTTC. Protein: CASSLGGGGSYEQYF. The rearrangement joins TRBV7-9 to TRBJ2-7; D is possibly TRBD2 (5 bases). Germline CDR1 and CDR2: SEHNR and FQNEAQ (reference sequence). CDR3 length: 15 residues. V lost 1 base and J lost 1, with 11 bases in between.

This clonotype was recorded once. This chain uses TRBV6-1 with TRBJ1-2; possible D gene TRBD1, 5 bases. CDR3 length: 13 amino acids. Deletions cut 4 bases from V and 3 bases from J, with 9 bases between. The germline V gene has CDR1 MNHNS and CDR2 SASEGT. CDR3 sequence: CASSAGTDYGYTF. CDR3 coding DNA: TGTGCCAGCAGTGCTGGGACGGACTATGGCTACACCTTC.

The chain is built from TRBV4-1 and TRBJ2-7; D call uncertain. The germline CDR1 and CDR2 sequences are MGHRA and YSYEKL. The ends were cut back, 2 bases at V and 3 bases at J, with 8 bases in the middle. The CDR3 consists of 13 residues. CDR3 bases: TGCGCCAGCAGCCAACTACTTTTCTACGAGCAGTACTTC. Its protein product is CASSQLLFYEQYF.

The V and J genes are TRBV5-1 and TRBJ1-2; 8 bases line up with TRBD1. The trim removed 1 base at V and 6 bases at J, leaving 8 bases unmatched. CDR1 SGHRS and CDR2 YFSETQ come from the germline V gene. The CDR3 contains 15 residues. The CDR3 spells CASSLSAGTGHGYTF. As DNA, the CDR3 is TGCGCCAGCAGCTTGTCGGCGGGGACAGGTCATGGCTACACCTTC.

In the case of this clonotype: A clone one base away is much larger, so this may be a read error. J is TRBJ1-5 and V is TRBV7-2, with 7 bases identical to TRBD1. Germline V gives CDR1 SGHTA, CDR2 FQGNSA. With V trimmed by 4 bases and J by 1 base, 1 base remained unmatched. The CDR3 consists of 14 residues. CDR3 sequence reads: CASSSTGSNQPQHF. The CDR3 DNA sequence: TGTGCCAGCAGCTCGACAGGGAGCAATCAGCCCCAGCATTTT.

CDR3 bases: TGTGCCAGCAGCCGGCCGGGAGCGGAGGGTCAGCCCCAGCATTTT. Translating it yields CASSRPGAEGQPQHF. This chain links TRBV5-8 with TRBJ1-5; D is unresolved. CDR3 length equals 15 residues. Germline assignment: CDR1 SGHTS and CDR2 YDEGEE. V shed 4 bases and J shed 6 bases, with 17 bases lying between them.